This T cell receptor (beta chain) comes out of a study of T cells in Graves' hyperthyroidism and ophthalmopathy. Whole-study context: The authors collected peripheral blood at initial diagnosis, before any treatment. The study, taken as a whole, reports: A median roughly 6.6 months before onset, the model predicted ophthalmopathy. Also found in blood were most expanded thyroid clonotypes above 0.001. Through a model of 13 V-J features, ophthalmopathy was separated from stable hyperthyroidism.

CDR1 and CDR2 from the germline V gene are SNHLY and FYNNEI. This CDR3 comprises 15 residues. V shed 6 bases and J shed 4 bases, with 18 bases lying between them. Of note for this clonotype: Antigen: not known.

RNA transcripts served as the template for amplifying TCR beta CDR3 regions. Researchers ran a first-round RT-PCR on the TCR CDR3 using the HTBI primer set. TCRdb reprocessed the multiplex PCR reads via MiXCR and lists one record per CDR3 protein. The table lists more than 500,000 distinct CDR3 sequences, 15% to 20% of them singletons. This chain joins TRBV2 and TRBJ2-5; a weak D match, TRBD1 (7 bases). Sequencing used blood. The receptor was derived from a woman between 25 and 40 years old with Graves' hyperthyroidism. The CDR3 DNA sequence: TGTGCCAGCAGCACCCTCGGGACAGCGGGAGAGACCCAGTACTTC. As protein: CASSTLGTAGETQYF.